This T cell receptor (beta chain) was obtained from a study of blood T cell repertoires in COVID-19. The trim removed 5 bases at V and 10 bases at J, leaving 7 bases unmatched. Germline CDR1 SGHAT, CDR2 FQNNGV. The CDR3 has 15 residues. Libraries were prepared by immunoSEQ multiplex PCR; TCRdb keeps only in-frame clonotypes and omits some of them. Of 95,000 to 100,000 clones detected, over 75% appear once; the ten largest clones hold roughly 12%. Material for sequencing was peripheral blood. The chain employs TRBV11-2 and TRBJ1-6, with 11 bases identical to TRBD1. The receptor was isolated from a woman aged 25 to 39 with acute or convalescent COVID-19. CDR3 nucleotide sequence: TGTGCCAGCAGCGGGACAGGGGGATTGCGATCACCCCTCCACTTT. Amino acid sequence: CASSGTGGLRSPLHF.